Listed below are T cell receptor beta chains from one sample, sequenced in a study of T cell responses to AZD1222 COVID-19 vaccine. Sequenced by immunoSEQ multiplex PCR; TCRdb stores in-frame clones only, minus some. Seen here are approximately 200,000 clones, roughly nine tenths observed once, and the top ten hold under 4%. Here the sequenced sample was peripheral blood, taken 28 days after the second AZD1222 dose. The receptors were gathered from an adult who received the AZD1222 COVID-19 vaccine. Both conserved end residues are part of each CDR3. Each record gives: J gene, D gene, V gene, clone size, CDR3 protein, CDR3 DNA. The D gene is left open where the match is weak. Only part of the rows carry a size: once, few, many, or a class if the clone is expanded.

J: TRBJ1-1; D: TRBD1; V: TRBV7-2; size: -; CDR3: CASSLVGAGGYTEAFF; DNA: TGTGCCAGCAGCTTAGTAGGGGCAGGGGGCTACACTGAAGCTTTCTTT
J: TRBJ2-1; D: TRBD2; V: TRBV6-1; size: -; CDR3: CASSGRLGLAQYNEQFF; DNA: TGTGCCAGCAGTGGCCGGTTGGGACTAGCGCAATACAATGAGCAGTTCTTC
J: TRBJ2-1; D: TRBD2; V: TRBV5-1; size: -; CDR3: CASSSLWTSGRGDEQFF; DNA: TGCGCCAGCAGCTCACTATGGACTAGCGGGAGGGGGGATGAGCAGTTCTTC
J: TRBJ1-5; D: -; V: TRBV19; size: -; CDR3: CASDKYNQPQHF; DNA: TGTGCCAGTGACAAGTATAATCAGCCCCAGCATTTT
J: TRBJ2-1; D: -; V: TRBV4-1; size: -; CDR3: CASSPEPSPGRSYNEQFF; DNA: TGCGCCAGCAGCCCTGAACCCTCTCCGGGAAGGTCCTACAATGAGCAGTTCTTC
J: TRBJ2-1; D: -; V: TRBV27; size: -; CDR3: CASSSRPITGEQFF; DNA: TGTGCCAGCAGTTCGCGGCCGATCACCGGTGAGCAGTTCTTC
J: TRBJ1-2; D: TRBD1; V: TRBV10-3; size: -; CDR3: CAISGTGGGYTF; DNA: TGTGCCATCAGCGGGACAGGGGGTGGCTACACCTTC
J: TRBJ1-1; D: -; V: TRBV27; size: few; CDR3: CASSLSQGVTEAFF; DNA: TGTGCCAGCAGTTTATCACAGGGCGTCACTGAAGCTTTCTTT
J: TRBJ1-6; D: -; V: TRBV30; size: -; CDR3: CAIEEKSSYNSPLHF; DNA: TGTGCCATAGAAGAGAAGAGCTCCTATAATTCACCCCTCCACTTT
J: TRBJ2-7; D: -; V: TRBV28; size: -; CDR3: CASSLLGTGAYEQYF; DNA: TGTGCCAGCAGTTTATTGGGGACGGGAGCCTACGAGCAGTACTTC
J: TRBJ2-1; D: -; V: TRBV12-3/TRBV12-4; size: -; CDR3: CASSRVSYNEQFF; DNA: TGTGCCAGCAGCAGGGTCTCCTACAATGAGCAGTTCTTC
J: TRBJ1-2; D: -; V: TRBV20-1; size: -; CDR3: CSASSSTHGYTF; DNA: TGCAGTGCTAGTTCCAGTACCCATGGCTACACCTTC
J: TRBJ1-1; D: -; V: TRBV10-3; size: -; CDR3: CAISETREAFF; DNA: TGTGCCATCAGTGAGACCCGGGAAGCTTTCTTT
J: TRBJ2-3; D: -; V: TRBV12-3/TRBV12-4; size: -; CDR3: CASSFDRNTQYF; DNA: TGTGCCAGCAGTTTCGATAGGAATACGCAGTATTTT
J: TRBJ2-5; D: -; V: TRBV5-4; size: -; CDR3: CASSLVGPASRTQYF; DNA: TGTGCCAGCAGCTTGGTCGGACCAGCCTCGAGGACCCAGTACTTC
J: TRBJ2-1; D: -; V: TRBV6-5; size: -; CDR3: CASSYSKGLREQFF; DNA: TGTGCCAGCAGTTACTCGAAAGGGCTGCGTGAGCAGTTCTTC
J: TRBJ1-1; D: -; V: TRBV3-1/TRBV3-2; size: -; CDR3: CASSQEMQRAFF; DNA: TGTGCCAGCAGCCAAGAAATGCAGAGGGCTTTCTTT
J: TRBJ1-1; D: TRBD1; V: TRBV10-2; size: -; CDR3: CATRTGGMNTEAFF; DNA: TGCGCCACCAGGACAGGGGGCATGAACACTGAAGCTTTCTTT
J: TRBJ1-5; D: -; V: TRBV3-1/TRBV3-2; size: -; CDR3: CASSQRDSNQPQHF; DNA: TGTGCCAGCAGCCAACGGGATAGCAATCAGCCCCAGCATTTT
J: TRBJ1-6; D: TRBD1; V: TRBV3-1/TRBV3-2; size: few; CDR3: CASSRDRASPLHF; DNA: TGTGCCAGCAGCCGGGACAGGGCTTCACCCCTCCACTTT
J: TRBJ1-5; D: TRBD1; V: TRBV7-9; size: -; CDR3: CASSRGQGLQPQHF; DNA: TGTGCCAGCAGCCGCGGACAGGGTCTTCAGCCCCAGCATTTT
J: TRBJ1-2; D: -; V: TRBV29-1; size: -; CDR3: CSVEVGPGRRGYTF; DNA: TGCAGCGTTGAAGTCGGCCCAGGGCGGAGGGGCTACACCTTC
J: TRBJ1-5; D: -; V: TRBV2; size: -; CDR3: CASNQGRGNQPQHF; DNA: TGTGCCAGTAACCAAGGGAGGGGGAATCAGCCCCAGCATTTT
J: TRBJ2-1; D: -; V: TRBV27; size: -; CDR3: CASSRPGGDEQFF; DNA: TGTGCCAGCAGTCGTCCTGGCGGGGATGAGCAGTTCTTC
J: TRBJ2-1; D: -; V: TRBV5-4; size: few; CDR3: CASSRRGPRQNNEQFF; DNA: TGTGCCAGCAGCCGGCGGGGGCCACGACAGAACAATGAGCAGTTCTTC
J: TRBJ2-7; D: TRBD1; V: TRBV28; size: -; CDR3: CASNLQGARREQYF; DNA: TGTGCCAGCAACTTACAGGGGGCGCGTCGCGAGCAGTACTTC
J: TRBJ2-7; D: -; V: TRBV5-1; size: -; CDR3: CASSLGGHMRAYEQYF; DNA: TGCGCCAGCAGCTTGGGGGGGCATATGAGGGCTTACGAGCAGTACTTC